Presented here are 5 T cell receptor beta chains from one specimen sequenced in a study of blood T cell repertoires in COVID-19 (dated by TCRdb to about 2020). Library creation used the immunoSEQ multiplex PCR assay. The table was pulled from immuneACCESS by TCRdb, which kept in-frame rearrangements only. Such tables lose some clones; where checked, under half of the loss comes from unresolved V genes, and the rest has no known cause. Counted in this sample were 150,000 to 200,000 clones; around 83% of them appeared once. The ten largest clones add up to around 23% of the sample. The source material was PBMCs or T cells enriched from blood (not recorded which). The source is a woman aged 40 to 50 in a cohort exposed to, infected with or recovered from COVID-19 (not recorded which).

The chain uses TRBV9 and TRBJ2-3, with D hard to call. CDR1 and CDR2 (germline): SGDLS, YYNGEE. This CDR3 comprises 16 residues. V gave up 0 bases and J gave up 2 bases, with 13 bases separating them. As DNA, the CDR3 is TGTGCCAGCAGCGTAGACCCCCTAACCCACACAGATACGCAGTATTTT. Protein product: CASSVDPLTHTDTQYF.

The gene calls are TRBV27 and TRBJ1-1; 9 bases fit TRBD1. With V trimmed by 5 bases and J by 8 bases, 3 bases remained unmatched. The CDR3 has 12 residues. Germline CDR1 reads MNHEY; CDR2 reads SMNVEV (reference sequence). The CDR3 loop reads CASSLTGGEAFF. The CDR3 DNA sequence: TGTGCCAGCAGTCTGACAGGGGGGGAAGCTTTCTTT.

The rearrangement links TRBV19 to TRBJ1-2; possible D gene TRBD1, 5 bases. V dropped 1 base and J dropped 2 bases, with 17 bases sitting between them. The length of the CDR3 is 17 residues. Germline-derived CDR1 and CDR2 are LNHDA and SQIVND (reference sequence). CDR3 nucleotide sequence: TGTGCCAGTAGTATAGTCGGAGGGGCAGAATGGAACTATGGCTACACCTTC. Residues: CASSIVGGAEWNYGYTF.

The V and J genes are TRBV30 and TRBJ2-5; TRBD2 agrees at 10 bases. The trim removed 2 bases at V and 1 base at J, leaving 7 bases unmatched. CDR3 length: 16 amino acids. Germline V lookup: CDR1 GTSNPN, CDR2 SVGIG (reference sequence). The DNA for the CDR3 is TGTGCCTGGAGTCTTGCGAGGACTAGCGGCCAAGAGACCCAGTACTTC. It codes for CAWSLARTSGQETQYF.

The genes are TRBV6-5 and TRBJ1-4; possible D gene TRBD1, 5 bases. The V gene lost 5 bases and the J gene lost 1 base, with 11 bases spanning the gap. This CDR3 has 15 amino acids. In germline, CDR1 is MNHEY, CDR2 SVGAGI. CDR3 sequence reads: CASSPAGGTNEKLFF. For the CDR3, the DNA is TGTGCCAGCAGTCCCGCCGGGGGAACTAATGAAAAACTGTTTTTT.